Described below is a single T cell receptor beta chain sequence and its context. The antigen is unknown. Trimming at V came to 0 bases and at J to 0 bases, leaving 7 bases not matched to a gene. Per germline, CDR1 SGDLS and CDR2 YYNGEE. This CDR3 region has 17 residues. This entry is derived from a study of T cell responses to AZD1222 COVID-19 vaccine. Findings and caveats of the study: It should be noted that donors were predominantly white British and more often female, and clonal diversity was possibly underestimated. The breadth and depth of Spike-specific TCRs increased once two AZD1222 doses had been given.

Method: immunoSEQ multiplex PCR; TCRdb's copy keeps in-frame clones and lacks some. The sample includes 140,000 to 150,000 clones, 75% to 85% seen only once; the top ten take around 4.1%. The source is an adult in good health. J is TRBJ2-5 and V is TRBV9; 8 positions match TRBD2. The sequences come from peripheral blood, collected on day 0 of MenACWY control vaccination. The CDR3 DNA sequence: TGTGCCAGCAGCGTAGGAGGGTTGCGGGGGGACCAAGAGACCCAGTACTTC. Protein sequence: CASSVGGLRGDQETQYF.